This TCR beta chain came from a study of blood T cell repertoires in COVID-19. Sequenced by immunoSEQ multiplex PCR; TCRdb stores in-frame clones only, minus some. The table includes under 50,000 clones, about 90% detected once. The Seattle patients, enrolled during active infection, were followed longitudinally. This clonotype originated in a man in his sixties with COVID-19, enrolled during active disease. The sequencing input was peripheral blood.

The CDR3 sequence is CAFSRDSNTGELFF. In DNA form, the CDR3 reads TGTGCCTTTTCCCGGGACTCTAACACCGGGGAGCTGTTTTTT. The chain carries TRBV30 and TRBJ2-2; weak D call: TRBD2 (6 bases). V gave up 7 bases and J gave up 2 bases, with 14 bases separating them. CDR1 GTSNPN and CDR2 SVGIG come from the germline V gene (reference sequence). This CDR3 spans 14 amino acids.